This T cell receptor (beta chain) was sequenced for a study of Graves' ophthalmopathy and Graves' hyperthyroidism (dated by TCRdb to between 2018 and 2020). The study in broad terms: Peripheral blood was collected at initial diagnosis, before any treatment. The study used TCR beta repertoire signatures to distinguish Graves' ophthalmopathy from Graves' hyperthyroidism and to predict progression to ophthalmopathy. In total, under 150 blood samples were TCR-sequenced: approximately 42 ophthalmopathy, some 75 hyperthyroidism and some 17 hyperthyroidism-to-ophthalmopathy patients. To explore V-J signatures that separate ophthalmopathy from hyperthyroidism, a discovery set of about a hundred patients was enrolled, consisting of 40 to 45 with ophthalmopathy and under 65 with stable hyperthyroidism. An independent validation cohort comprised around 20 hyperthyroidism patients and over 15 patients who later progressed from hyperthyroidism to ophthalmopathy. In five or six hyperthyroidism patients, T-cell repertoires of thyroid tissue and blood were compared. Following sampling, methimazole starting at 30 mg daily was administered to hyperthyroidism patients, and high-dose intravenous methylprednisolone was administered to ophthalmopathy patients.

What the research found in general, with its limitations: Sample size was not statistically predetermined, and group allocation was not concealed from the investigators. In cross-validation, the 13-signature model distinguished ophthalmopathy from stable hyperthyroidism with almost 90% sensitivity and approximately 81% specificity, and in the test set the corresponding values were approximately 80% and 68%. In validation, the model predicted ophthalmopathy progression with about 70% sensitivity and approximately 78% specificity; roughly 12 predicted patients were CT-confirmed with GO in a median of around 6 months. Most expanded thyroid clonotypes with frequency above 0.001 were also detected in blood, suggesting blood repertoires may reflect the thyroid immune response.

This clonotype was observed a few times. No antigen is known for it. One base away there is no much larger clone; base qualities are not given. For repertoire sequencing, the TCR beta CDR3 regions were amplified from RNA transcripts. HTBI primers and the Qiagen OneStep RT-PCR kit were used in a first-round RT-PCR, which was followed by a second-round multiplex PCR, size selection and purification. The libraries underwent paired-end sequencing with 100 bp reads on an Illumina HiSeq2000. The authors' analysis ran thus. SOAPnuke was used to process the reads, throwing out any read that had adapters, had uncalled bases, had a mean Phred below 15, or lacked an exact constant-primer or identifier match. High-quality paired reads were merged with COPE v1.2.5. Clonotypes were defined as unique nucleotide sequences and were aligned to IMGT TRB V, D and J references using MiTCR v1.1. The analysis was limited to V-J combinations with a frequency above 0.0001, which together covered 98% to 99.2% of repertoires. For each V-J combination, a TCR clonal expansion and chaos score was defined as the ratio of F50 clonal expansion to chaos observed in the TCRdist matrix. Welch's t-statistics and random forest were used to reduce features to approximately 13 V-J combinations, which were fed into a naive Bayes classifier. The similarity between thyroid and blood repertoires was quantified using the Morisita-Horn index. TCRdb applied fastp at Q25 and MiXCR to the public reads, then kept only in-frame beta chains. Each CDR3 protein gets just one entry, which takes the most common genes and DNA from the rows behind it. What appears here as the V and J calls and clone size reflects TCRdb's work, not the paper's. This sample holds 200,000 to 300,000 distinct CDR3 sequences; around 50% were observed only once. The ten largest make up roughly 50% of the sample.

Ophthalmopathy patients were characterized by moderately to severely active disease, a Clinical Activity Score of at least 3, a NOSPECS grade of at least 4, and a disease duration under 3 months. Anyone with other autoimmune diseases, uncontrolled infections, pregnancy or lactation was excluded from the study. Clinical symptoms, serum thyroxine, TRAb, thyroid ultrasound and orbital computed tomography were used for diagnosis. Ficoll-Paque density gradient centrifugation was used to isolate PBMCs from under 11 ml of fresh peripheral blood. Total RNA was extracted using Trizol reagent, and RNA quality was checked on an Agilent 2100 Bioanalyzer. CDR1 and CDR2, looked up from the germline V gene, are MNHEY and SVGAGI. The CDR3, from cysteine to phenylalanine, totals 16 residues. Kept here is only the CDR3 DNA, which spans 48 bases and is read in frame from base 1. Trimming at the junction amounts to 5 bases on V and 1 base on J, and the germline ends lie 18 bases apart.

Sequencing input: peripheral blood. The chain uses TRBV6-5 and TRBJ2-7; the D segment could be TRBD1, given 5 matching bases. The TCR comes from an adult man with Graves' ophthalmopathy. The base sequence is TGTGCCAGCAGTCCCAACGCCCAGGGTTGGTCCTACGAGCAGTACTTC. Translated, it reads CASSPNAQGWSYEQYF.